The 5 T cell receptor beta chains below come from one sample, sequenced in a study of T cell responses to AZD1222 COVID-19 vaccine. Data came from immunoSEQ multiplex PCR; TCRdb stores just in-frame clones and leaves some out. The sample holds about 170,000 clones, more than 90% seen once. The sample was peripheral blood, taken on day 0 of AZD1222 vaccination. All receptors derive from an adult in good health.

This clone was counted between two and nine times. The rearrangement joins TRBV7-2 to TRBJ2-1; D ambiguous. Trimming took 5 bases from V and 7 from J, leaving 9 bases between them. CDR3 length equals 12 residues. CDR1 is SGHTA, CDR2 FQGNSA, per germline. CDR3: CASSPNRNEQFF. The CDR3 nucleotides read TGTGCCAGCAGCCCTAATCGGAATGAGCAGTTCTTC.

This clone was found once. The CDR3 loop is CASSHHLLAGGQIETQYF. CDR3 DNA: TGTGCCAGCAGCCACCATCTTCTAGCGGGAGGACAGATAGAGACCCAGTACTTC. The rearrangement links TRBV14 to TRBJ2-5; 11 nucleotides match TRBD2. CDR3 length equals 18 residues. Germline assignment: CDR1 SGHDN and CDR2 FVKESK. Trimming at V came to 3 bases and at J to 4 bases, leaving 13 bases not matched to a gene.

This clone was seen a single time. The CDR3 here is CASSHRGLDTEAFF. The CDR3 nucleotides are TGTGCCAGCAGTCACAGGGGGTTGGACACTGAAGCTTTCTTT. J is TRBJ1-1 and V is TRBV7-9, with 8 bases fitting TRBD1. The germline gives CDR1 SEHNR, CDR2 FQNEAQ (reference sequence). V gave up 6 bases and J gave up 3 bases; unmatched junction bases: 6. This CDR3 has 14 amino acids.

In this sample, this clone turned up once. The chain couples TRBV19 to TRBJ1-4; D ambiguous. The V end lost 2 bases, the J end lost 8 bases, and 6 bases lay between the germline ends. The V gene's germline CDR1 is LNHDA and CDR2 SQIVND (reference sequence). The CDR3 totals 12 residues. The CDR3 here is CASSITPEKLFF. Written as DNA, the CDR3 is TGTGCCAGTAGTATAACCCCCGAAAAACTGTTTTTT.

The CDR3 loop is CASSRNRLNTEAFF. CDR3 in DNA: TGTGCCAGCAGTAGAAACAGGTTGAACACTGAAGCTTTCTTT. The chain carries TRBV5-6 and TRBJ1-1; D might be TRBD1 (5 bases). V lost 5 bases to trimming and J lost 0 bases, with 11 bases between them. CDR1 and CDR2 from the germline V gene are SGHDT and YYEEEE. This CDR3 has 14 residues.